The source of this T cell receptor beta chain is a study of shared clonotypes between healthy human individuals (dated by TCRdb to 2018 to 2020). Broadly, across the study: A few men and two women, aged 18 to 49 years, made up the cohort. To increase sequencing depth and limit assay-specific biases, TCR repertoire library preparation and sequencing were carried out by different laboratories using diverse techniques. The study deeply sequenced blood TCR repertoires of about 5 healthy adults to estimate repertoire size and the extent of clonotype sharing between individuals. Per donor, three plates each were used for CD4 naive and CD4 memory, two for CD8 naive, and one for CD8 memory. Per donor, leukapheresis produced somewhere between about 0.9 and 9.5 billion PBMCs.

Healthy HIV-negative adults with no recently reported acute infections or vaccinations were included as donors. Every donor was a Caucasian adult residing in Nashville, Tennessee, USA. CD4+ T cells were enriched through magnetic negative selection, after which naive cells were positively selected on CD45RA and the remaining negative fraction served as the memory subset. After blood collection by leukapheresis, PBMCs were isolated using Ficoll-Histopaque density gradient centrifugation and then cryopreserved in the vapor phase of liquid nitrogen. Analytical flow cytometry was used to check the purity and quantity of each magnetically sorted T cell population. Genomic DNA was isolated from each sorted fraction and quantified by UV absorbance on a Nanodrop 2000c. Broader findings and caveats from the paper: Because the study included a small number of donors, the genetic and exposure-history diversity represented was limited. Pairwise subsampling led to the expectation that sequencing depth would affect the degree of clonotype sharing among donors. Sampling was limited to blood, and TCR repertoires in tissue likely differ from TCR repertoires in blood. Larger estimated clonotype richness was generally found for naive subsets than for memory subsets. Even with the large sequencing depth, rarefaction of the sorted-subset datasets indicated that sequencing was incomplete. About 5% of naive CD4, around 4% of naive CD8, roughly 2.5% of memory CD4, and approximately 0.4% of memory CD8 clonotypes were shared across several donors. Compared with non-shared clonotypes, the clonotypes found in all four sorted-subset donors had higher generation probabilities.

On this clone itself: Its antigen has not been determined. The input lacks base qualities; no much larger clone sits a single base away.

Including cysteine and phenylalanine, the CDR3 has 14 amino acids. Only the CDR3 DNA is retained, 42 bases long and in frame from the first base. For this chain, trimming is 6 bases at the V end and 5 bases at the J end, and the number of junction bases without a gene match is 9. For CDR1 and CDR2, the germline V gene (reference sequence) lists SEHNR and FQNEAQ. TCR CDR3 regions were amplified from genomic DNA by multiplex PCR using the deep immunoSEQ assay. For each cell subset, the extracted genomic DNA was distributed evenly across all wells of several immunoSEQ 96-well plates, and each plate served as one replicate. For sorted subsets, approximately 210 ng genomic DNA, equal to 30,000 to 35,000 T cell genomes, was loaded into each replicate PCR. Purified libraries were quantified with a Qubit 3.0 fluorometer, sized on a Bioanalyzer 2100, and re-quantified with the KAPA Library Quantification kit. Every immunoSEQ 96-well plate was sequenced on a dedicated single-read 150-cycle Illumina NextSeq 550 flow cell. Per the source publication's procedure: Because the immunoSEQ output held only junctional sequences and lacked quality scores, the filtering could not match the filtering applied to full-length reads. Sequences were annotated with PyIR, a Python wrapper for IgBLAST v1.9, and V/J genes and CDR3 were assigned using IMGT germline references. Reads with weak V/J assignments (E-value above 1e-6), missing CDR3, stop codons, out-of-frame junctions, or ambiguous translated residues were removed. V3J clonotypes were defined as sequences sharing the same inferred V gene, J gene, and CDR3 amino acid sequence. The percentage overlap between two repertoires was calculated by dividing the number of shared unique clonotypes by the size of the smaller repertoire. RTK rarefaction, the Chao1 estimator, and Recon v2.1 estimates of unobserved clonotypes were used to assess repertoire richness. OLGA was used to compute generation probabilities for all TCRbeta clonotypes that the gDNA method yielded from four donors. TCRdb mirrors the immuneACCESS table, restricted to in-frame sequences. Some clones are absent from its copies; in checked studies, under half trace to an unresolved V gene, and the reason for the others is unknown. V, J and clone size were drawn from that table, and D and trimming were deduced from the DNA. A total of 980,000 or so clones appear in this sample, 76% of them only once. The biggest ten clones account for about 1.5% of the sample.

Recombination connected TRBV7-9 to TRBJ1-2, with 7 bases matching TRBD1. This clonotype was sampled from a man in his late teens or twenties in good health. The sample consisted of memory CD4+ T cells sorted from blood. Read against the paper, the sample's cell subset or site label means: CD45RA-negative fraction. The CDR3 reads CASSQAGTAYGYTF. In nucleotide form, the sequence is TGTGCCAGCAGTCAAGCCGGGACAGCATATGGCTACACCTTC.